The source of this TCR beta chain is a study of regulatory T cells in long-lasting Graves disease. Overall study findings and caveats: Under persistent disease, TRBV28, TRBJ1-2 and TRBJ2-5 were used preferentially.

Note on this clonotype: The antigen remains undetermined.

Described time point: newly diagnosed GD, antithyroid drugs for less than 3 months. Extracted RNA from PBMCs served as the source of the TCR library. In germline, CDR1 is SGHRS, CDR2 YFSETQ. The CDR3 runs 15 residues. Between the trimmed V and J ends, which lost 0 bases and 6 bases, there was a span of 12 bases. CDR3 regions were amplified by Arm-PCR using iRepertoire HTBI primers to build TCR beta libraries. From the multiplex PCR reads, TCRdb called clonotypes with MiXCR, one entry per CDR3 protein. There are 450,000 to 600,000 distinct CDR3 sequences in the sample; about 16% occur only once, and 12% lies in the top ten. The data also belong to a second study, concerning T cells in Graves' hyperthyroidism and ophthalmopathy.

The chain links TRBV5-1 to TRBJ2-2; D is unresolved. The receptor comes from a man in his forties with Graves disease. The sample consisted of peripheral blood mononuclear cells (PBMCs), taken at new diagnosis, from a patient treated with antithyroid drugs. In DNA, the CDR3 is TGCGCCAGCAGCTTGGGAGCTAGTGCCGCCGGGGAGCTGTTTTTT. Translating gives CASSLGASAAGELFF.